The 22 T cell receptor beta chains below were found in one sample sequenced in a study of blood T cell repertoires in COVID-19. Some clones are missing from TCRdb's copy, which holds only in-frame ones; the method was immunoSEQ multiplex PCR. This sample has under 20,000 clones; 85% to 95% occur once, and the top ten carry 5% to 7%. Sequenced: peripheral blood. The receptors here all came from a human donor in a cohort sampled during active COVID-19.

The chain has TRBV29-1 and TRBJ2-7; the D gene is possibly TRBD2 (5 bases). Germline V gene lookup returns CDR1 SQVTM and CDR2 ANQGSEA. Trimming took off 4 bases at V and 3 bases at J, with 10 bases between the two ends. This CDR3 spans 12 amino acids. For the CDR3, the DNA is TGCAGCGTTGCCGGGGTCGGCTACGAGCAGTACTTC. This gives the protein CSVAGVGYEQYF.

This clone occurred a few times. The genes are TRBV19 and TRBJ1-6; 9 positions match TRBD1. With 9 bases clipped from V and 7 bases from J, the junction kept 4 bases outside the gene matches. The CDR3 length is 13 residues. Germline loops: CDR1 LNHDA, CDR2 SQIVND (reference sequence). In DNA form, the CDR3 reads TGTGCCAGCGGGGACAGGGCCAATTCACCCCTCCACTTT. This gives the protein CASGDRANSPLHF.

The chain uses TRBV19 and TRBJ1-5; unclear D gene. V dropped 5 bases and J dropped 2 bases, with 16 bases sitting between them. The CDR3 sequence is 16 residues long. Germline loops: CDR1 LNHDA, CDR2 SQIVND (reference sequence). The CDR3 sequence: CASSSGWGEGNQPQHF. The CDR3 coding sequence is TGTGCCAGTAGTTCGGGGTGGGGTGAGGGCAATCAGCCCCAGCATTTT.

This chain joins TRBV2 and TRBJ1-3; D possibly corresponds to TRBD1 (6 bases). CDR1 is SNHLY and CDR2 is FYNNEI in the germline V gene. With 6 bases removed from V and 0 bases from J, the gap between germline ends came to 12 bases. The CDR3 consists of 15 residues. CDR3 in amino acids: CASSRQDHSGNTIYF. As DNA, the CDR3 is TGTGCCAGCAGCCGACAGGATCACTCTGGAAACACCATATATTTT.

V and J are TRBV29-1 and TRBJ2-7, with a weak D call TRBD1 (7 bases). Trimming stripped 7 bases from V and 0 bases from J, with 13 bases between. CDR3 length equals 13 residues. Germline V lookup: CDR1 SQVTM, CDR2 ANQGSEA. The CDR3 loop is CSERRDSSYEQYF. As DNA, the CDR3 is TGCAGCGAACGGCGGGACAGCTCCTACGAGCAGTACTTC.

The CDR3 loop reads CASSPLPGLGSGETQYF. In DNA form, the CDR3 reads TGTGCCAGCAGTCCCCTCCCGGGGTTGGGATCGGGCGAGACCCAGTACTTC. The V gene is TRBV6-2 or TRBV6-3, the J gene TRBJ2-5, with TRBD2 as a possible D gene (5 bases). V was clipped by 5 bases and J by 5 bases, with 24 bases between them. Germline assignment: CDR1 MNHEY and CDR2 SVGEGT. This CDR3 region has 17 residues.

The J gene is TRBJ2-1, the V gene TRBV7-9, with TRBD2 identical over 10 bases. The germline V gene has CDR1 SEHNR and CDR2 FQNEAQ (reference sequence). With 5 bases clipped from V and 4 bases from J, the junction kept 11 bases outside the gene matches. The CDR3 length is 17 residues. The CDR3 region is CASSPGTSVGGYNEQFF. The DNA for the CDR3 is TGTGCCAGCAGCCCCGGGACTAGCGTGGGGGGGTACAATGAGCAGTTCTTC. Filled out from reference TRBV7-9 and TRBJ2-1, the complete variable domain reads DTGVSQNPRHKITKRGQNVTFRCDPISEHNRLYWYRQTLGQGPEFLTYFQNEAQLEKSRLLSDRFSAERPKGSFSTLEIQRTEQGDSAMYLCASSPGTSVGGYNEQFFGPGTRLTVL.

V is TRBV12-3 or TRBV12-4 and J is TRBJ1-1, with D possibly being TRBD1 (5 bases). The V and J ends lost 8 bases and 2 bases respectively, with 12 bases between them. The CDR3 extends over 13 amino acids. This chain's CDR3 is CASCCGANTEAFF. The CDR3 DNA reads TGTGCCAGCTGCTGCGGGGCTAACACTGAAGCTTTCTTT.

This chain links TRBV5-1 with TRBJ2-1; 7 nucleotides agree with TRBD2. CDR3 length: 13 amino acids. J was trimmed by 6 bases and V by 0 bases; bases with no gene match: 0. Germline V gene data show CDR1 as SGHRS and CDR2 as YFSETQ. CDR3 DNA: TGCGCCAGCAGCTTGGGACTAGCCAATGAGCAGTTCTTC. Residues: CASSLGLANEQFF. Using reference TRBV5-1 and TRBJ2-1 for the parts outside the CDR3, the full variable domain is KAGVTQTPRYLIKTRGQQVTLSCSPISGHRSVSWYQQTPGQGLQFLFEYFSETQRNKGNFPGRFSGRQFSNSRSEMNVSTLELGDSALYLCASSLGLANEQFFGPGTRLTVL.

The chain joins TRBV4-1 to TRBJ1-6; perhaps TRBD1 as D (5 bases). Trimming removed 7 bases at V and 9 bases at J, with 16 bases between. Germline V gene sequence: CDR1 MGHRA, CDR2 YSYEKL. The CDR3 spans 14 residues. This CDR3 reads CASTRTLDISPLHF. The CDR3 DNA reads TGCGCCAGCACCCGGACACTCGATATTTCACCCCTCCACTTT.

The chain combines TRBV4-2 with TRBJ2-5, with 10 bases identical to TRBD2. Germline loops: CDR1 LGHNA, CDR2 YNFKEQ. V lost 2 bases, J lost 5 bases, and 8 bases stayed unmatched. The CDR3 runs 16 residues. The CDR3 DNA follows: TGTGCCAGCAGCCAATGGAGCGGGGGGGTTTCCGAGACCCAGTACTTC. It yields the protein CASSQWSGGVSETQYF.

The gene calls are TRBV5-4 and TRBJ2-1; D unresolved. Between the trimmed V and J ends, which lost 0 bases and 6 bases, there was a span of 10 bases. CDR1 is SGHNT and CDR2 is YYREEE in the germline V gene (reference sequence). This CDR3 is built from 14 residues. The CDR3 sequence is CASSLDPLANEQFF. The CDR3 DNA reads TGTGCCAGCAGCTTGGACCCACTCGCCAATGAGCAGTTCTTC.

V usage is TRBV28 and J usage is TRBJ2-7; 9 nucleotides align to TRBD1. V gave up 4 bases and J gave up 2 bases; unmatched junction bases: 3. In germline, CDR1 is MDHEN, CDR2 SYDVKM. The CDR3 loop spans 14 amino acids. CDR3: CASSWDRDTYEQYF. The CDR3 DNA reads as TGTGCCAGCAGTTGGGACAGGGATACCTACGAGCAGTACTTC.

The chain couples TRBV29-1 to TRBJ2-1; 9 nucleotides align to TRBD2. Germline CDR1 is SQVTM and CDR2 is ANQGSEA. The V gene end was trimmed by 0 bases and the J gene end by 4 bases; junction bases not matched to a gene: 7. This CDR3 is 16 amino acids long. As DNA, the CDR3 is TGCAGCGTTGAAGATGCGGCGGGGGGGATATACAATGAGCAGTTCTTC. Translation: CSVEDAAGGIYNEQFF.

This chain joins TRBV13 and TRBJ2-7; D is unclear. The CDR3 covers 12 residues. Trimming left V 4 bases short and J 4 bases short, with 8 bases between. The germline V gene encodes CDR1 PRHDT and CDR2 FYEKMQ (reference sequence). The CDR3 sequence is CASSSSGYEQYF. The DNA of the CDR3 is TGTGCCAGCAGCTCATCAGGATACGAGCAGTACTTC. Looking up the rest from reference TRBV13 and TRBJ2-7 gives the full variable domain: AAGVIQSPRHLIKEKRETATLKCYPIPRHDTVYWYQQGPGQDPQFLISFYEKMQSDKGSIPDRFSAQQFSDYHSELNMSSLELGDSALYFCASSSSGYEQYFGPGTRLTVT.

V gene TRBV5-6 combines with J gene TRBJ1-6; 7 nucleotides align to TRBD1. V was clipped by 6 bases and J by 12 bases; unmatched bases: 6. The germline V gene encodes CDR1 SGHDT and CDR2 YYEEEE. The CDR3 has 12 amino acids. CDR3 protein: CASNWDRLPLHF. As DNA, the CDR3 is TGTGCCAGCAACTGGGACAGACTACCCCTCCACTTT.

This chain links TRBV10-3 with TRBJ1-4, with D possibly matching TRBD1 (5 bases). Trimming left V 2 bases short and J 8 bases short, with 9 bases between. The CDR3 extends over 13 amino acids. The germline CDR1 and CDR2 sequences are ENHRY and SYGVKD. CDR3 in amino acids: CAISEGALEKLFF. The CDR3, as DNA: TGTGCCATCAGTGAGGGGGCCCTCGAAAAACTGTTTTTT.

This chain links TRBV9 with TRBJ1-5, with 7 bases matching TRBD1. Germline V gives CDR1 SGDLS, CDR2 YYNGEE. V lost 3 bases to trimming and J lost 6 bases; unmatched junction nucleotides: 9. The length of the CDR3 is 15 residues. CDR3 region: CASSEGTVDTQPQHF. As DNA, the CDR3 is TGTGCCAGCAGCGAGGGGACAGTCGATACTCAGCCCCAGCATTTT.

The V gene is TRBV6-2 or TRBV6-3, the J gene TRBJ1-1; D is perhaps TRBD1 (6 bases). V shed 6 bases and J shed 2 bases, with 16 bases lying between them. In germline, CDR1 is MNHEY, CDR2 SVGEGT. This CDR3 has 15 residues. CDR3 nucleotide sequence: TGTGCCAGCAGACCTCCCGGGGGGCCCAACACTGAAGCTTTCTTT. This gives the protein CASRPPGGPNTEAFF.

The V call is TRBV9, the J call TRBJ2-3; the match to TRBD2 covers 10 bases. Trimming removed 0 bases from V and 4 bases from J; junction bases left unmatched: 5. The germline gives CDR1 SGDLS, CDR2 YYNGEE. This CDR3 spans 16 amino acids. The CDR3 DNA reads as TGTGCCAGCAGCGTAGCCAGCGGGGGGGTTGCAGATACGCAGTATTTT. Protein sequence: CASSVASGGVADTQYF.

This chain uses TRBV4-2 with TRBJ2-5; D unresolved. Germline CDR1 LGHNA, CDR2 YNFKEQ. Trimming took off 4 bases at V and 4 bases at J, with 10 bases between the two ends. The CDR3 extends over 13 amino acids. The CDR3 loop reads CASSPSNSETQYF. As DNA, the CDR3 is TGTGCCAGCAGCCCCTCGAACTCAGAGACCCAGTACTTC.

The chain uses TRBV7-9 and TRBJ2-5; TRBD1 matches 12 bases. With 2 bases clipped from V and 5 bases from J, the junction kept 9 bases outside the gene matches. Per germline, CDR1 SEHNR and CDR2 FQNEAQ (reference sequence). This CDR3 is built from 17 residues. As DNA, the CDR3 is TGTGCCAGCAGCTTAATCGGGGGACAGGGGGCTGGTGAGACCCAGTACTTC. It yields the protein CASSLIGGQGAGETQYF.